These T cell receptor beta chains were read from a single sample in a study of blood T cell repertoires in COVID-19. The method was immunoSEQ multiplex PCR; TCRdb's version includes in-frame clones alone and lacks a portion of them. The table shows around 210,000 clones, with 65% to 90% occurring only once. Sequencing was carried out using peripheral blood. All receptors come from a middle-aged man with COVID-19, enrolled during active disease. The CDR3 runs from the conserved cysteine through the conserved F or W. The order of the fields is V gene, clone size, D gene, J gene, CDR3 DNA, CDR3 protein. A D gene is named only where the DNA matches it firmly. Only some rows state a clone size, as once, few, many or a class for expanded clones.

v_gene: TRBV5-1
abundance: .
d_gene: .
j_gene: TRBJ2-7
CDR3nt: TGCGCCAGCAGCTTGGGTACTTTCATCTCCTACGAGCAGTACTTC
CDR3aa: CASSLGTFISYEQYF

v_gene: TRBV11-2
abundance: .
d_gene: TRBD2
j_gene: TRBJ2-1
CDR3nt: TGTGCCAGCAGCCCACAAGCGGGGGGGTTATATAATGAGCAGTTCTTC
CDR3aa: CASSPQAGGLYNEQFF

v_gene: TRBV9
abundance: .
d_gene: TRBD2
j_gene: TRBJ2-3
CDR3nt: TGTGCCAGCAGCGCGGGCGGGGGGCCCAGCTCAGATACGCAGTATTTT
CDR3aa: CASSAGGGPSSDTQYF

v_gene: TRBV6-2/TRBV6-3
abundance: .
d_gene: .
j_gene: TRBJ2-1
CDR3nt: TGTGCCAGCAGTTACGGATACAGCAATGAGCAGTTCTTC
CDR3aa: CASSYGYSNEQFF

v_gene: TRBV7-9
abundance: .
d_gene: TRBD2
j_gene: TRBJ2-1
CDR3nt: TGTGCCAGCAGACCTAGCGGGGGGGCTTCCTACAATGAGCAGTTCTTC
CDR3aa: CASRPSGGASYNEQFF

v_gene: TRBV4-1
abundance: .
d_gene: TRBD2
j_gene: TRBJ2-7
CDR3nt: TGCGCCAGCAGCCAAGAGCGATTAGCGGGGGGCTACGAGCAGTACTTC
CDR3aa: CASSQERLAGGYEQYF

v_gene: TRBV29-1
abundance: .
d_gene: .
j_gene: TRBJ2-7
CDR3nt: TGCAGCGTTGAAGATCGGGCAGGGGGGACCTACGAGCAGTACTTC
CDR3aa: CSVEDRAGGTYEQYF

v_gene: TRBV19
abundance: .
d_gene: .
j_gene: TRBJ1-5
CDR3nt: TGTGCCAGTAGATACGAACCCCACGGGTATCAGCCCCAGCATTTT
CDR3aa: CASRYEPHGYQPQHF

v_gene: TRBV5-1
abundance: .
d_gene: TRBD2
j_gene: TRBJ2-2
CDR3nt: TGCGCCAGCAGCTTGGAGGCTAGCGGGGGTACCAACACCGGGGAGCTGTTTTTT
CDR3aa: CASSLEASGGTNTGELFF

v_gene: TRBV29-1
abundance: once
d_gene: .
j_gene: TRBJ1-2
CDR3nt: TGCAGCGTTGCCCCTGGGGCGGATTCAAACTATGGCTACACCTTC
CDR3aa: CSVAPGADSNYGYTF

v_gene: TRBV2
abundance: .
d_gene: .
j_gene: TRBJ1-4
CDR3nt: TGTGCCAGCAGTAAGACGAGAGGGGAAAAACTGTTTTTT
CDR3aa: CASSKTRGEKLFF

v_gene: TRBV9
abundance: once
d_gene: TRBD1
j_gene: TRBJ2-7
CDR3nt: TGTGCCAGCAGCGTAGAGGGGACAGGGGGCGGCGAGCAGTACTTC
CDR3aa: CASSVEGTGGGEQYF

v_gene: TRBV4-1
abundance: .
d_gene: .
j_gene: TRBJ2-2
CDR3nt: TGCGCCAGCAGCCATCCCTACGGGAACACCGGGGAGCTGTTTTTT
CDR3aa: CASSHPYGNTGELFF

v_gene: TRBV5-8
abundance: .
d_gene: .
j_gene: TRBJ1-5
CDR3nt: TGTGCCAGCAGCTTGGCCGCAGATAGCAATCAGCCCCAGCATTTT
CDR3aa: CASSLAADSNQPQHF

v_gene: TRBV24-1
abundance: .
d_gene: TRBD1
j_gene: TRBJ1-4
CDR3nt: TGTGCCACCACAGGGGGTCCTAATGAAAAACTGTTTTTT
CDR3aa: CATTGGPNEKLFF

v_gene: TRBV3-1/TRBV3-2
abundance: .
d_gene: .
j_gene: TRBJ2-3
CDR3nt: TGTGCCAGCAGCCAAGCCAACCTAGGGACTCCTGCAGATACGCAGTATTTT
CDR3aa: CASSQANLGTPADTQYF

v_gene: TRBV6-4
abundance: .
d_gene: TRBD2
j_gene: TRBJ2-1
CDR3nt: TGTGCCAGCAGCGCTCTAGCGGGGGCTGAGCAGTTCTTC
CDR3aa: CASSALAGAEQFF

v_gene: TRBV6-1
abundance: few
d_gene: .
j_gene: TRBJ1-4
CDR3nt: TGTGCCAGCAGTGAAACCCCCCGGGAGGGTGAAAAACTGTTTTTT
CDR3aa: CASSETPREGEKLFF

v_gene: TRBV6-2/TRBV6-3
abundance: .
d_gene: .
j_gene: TRBJ2-7
CDR3nt: TGTGCCAGCAGTTACGCTGAAGAGTACGAGCAGTACTTC
CDR3aa: CASSYAEEYEQYF

v_gene: TRBV9
abundance: .
d_gene: .
j_gene: TRBJ1-1
CDR3nt: TGTGCCAGCAGCGTAGGGCACACCAACACTGAAGCTTTCTTT
CDR3aa: CASSVGHTNTEAFF

v_gene: TRBV4-1
abundance: .
d_gene: .
j_gene: TRBJ1-1
CDR3nt: TGCGCCAGCAGCCAAGATCCCAGGGTCGACACTGAAGCTTTCTTT
CDR3aa: CASSQDPRVDTEAFF

v_gene: TRBV7-9
abundance: .
d_gene: .
j_gene: TRBJ1-1
CDR3nt: TGTGCCAGCAGCTTAGCGATAGGGAGGGCCACTGAAGCTTTCTTT
CDR3aa: CASSLAIGRATEAFF

v_gene: TRBV5-6
abundance: .
d_gene: TRBD2
j_gene: TRBJ2-5
CDR3nt: TGTGCCAGCAGCTGGTGGGGAGGGGAGACCCAGTACTTC
CDR3aa: CASSWWGGETQYF

v_gene: TRBV11-2
abundance: .
d_gene: TRBD1
j_gene: TRBJ2-1
CDR3nt: TGTGCCAGCAGCCCCCGGGGACAGGGGTTGAATGAGCAGTTCTTC
CDR3aa: CASSPRGQGLNEQFF

v_gene: TRBV12-3/TRBV12-4
abundance: .
d_gene: TRBD1
j_gene: TRBJ1-1
CDR3nt: TGTGCCAGCAGTCCGGGACAGGGAAGGGAAGCTTTCTTT
CDR3aa: CASSPGQGREAFF

v_gene: TRBV3-1/TRBV3-2
abundance: few
d_gene: .
j_gene: TRBJ2-2
CDR3nt: TGTGCCAGCAGCCAACGTAGTGAAGCCCCCACCGGGGAGCTGTTTTTT
CDR3aa: CASSQRSEAPTGELFF

v_gene: TRBV10-2
abundance: .
d_gene: .
j_gene: TRBJ1-2
CDR3nt: TGCGCCAGCACGGGGGTTAAGTATGGCTACACCTTC
CDR3aa: CASTGVKYGYTF

v_gene: TRBV5-1
abundance: once
d_gene: TRBD1
j_gene: TRBJ1-3
CDR3nt: TGCGCCAGCAGCTCTGGGACAGGCGGTGGAAACACCATATATTTT
CDR3aa: CASSSGTGGGNTIYF

v_gene: TRBV14
abundance: .
d_gene: .
j_gene: TRBJ1-2
CDR3nt: TGTGCCAGCTCACGTGGGACAACTAACTATGGCTACACCTTC
CDR3aa: CASSRGTTNYGYTF

v_gene: TRBV7-9
abundance: .
d_gene: .
j_gene: TRBJ1-2
CDR3nt: TGTGCCAGCAGCCCCCGTTGGGGGACACTCTATGGCTACACCTTC
CDR3aa: CASSPRWGTLYGYTF

v_gene: TRBV3-1/TRBV3-2
abundance: .
d_gene: TRBD1
j_gene: TRBJ1-2
CDR3nt: TGTGCCAGCAGCCAAATGGACAGGGCCTCCTATGGCTACACCTTC
CDR3aa: CASSQMDRASYGYTF

v_gene: TRBV6-2/TRBV6-3
abundance: .
d_gene: .
j_gene: TRBJ1-1
CDR3nt: TGTGCCAGCAGTTACTCCCCCGGGGAGGGGAACACTGAAGCTTTCTTT
CDR3aa: CASSYSPGEGNTEAFF

v_gene: TRBV4-1
abundance: .
d_gene: TRBD2
j_gene: TRBJ2-1
CDR3nt: TGCGCCAGCAGCTATCAAGTTACTAGCGGGGCCTATGAGCAGTTCTTC
CDR3aa: CASSYQVTSGAYEQFF

v_gene: TRBV19
abundance: once
d_gene: .
j_gene: TRBJ2-3
CDR3nt: TGTGCCAGTAGTATAGATTGGCGGGGGCGCATAGATAGCACAGATACGCAGTATTTT
CDR3aa: CASSIDWRGRIDSTDTQYF

v_gene: TRBV11-2
abundance: .
d_gene: .
j_gene: TRBJ1-6
CDR3nt: TGTGCCAGCAGCTTAGAAGGGGGATACTATAATTCACCCCTCCACTTT
CDR3aa: CASSLEGGYYNSPLHF

v_gene: TRBV19
abundance: .
d_gene: .
j_gene: TRBJ1-4
CDR3nt: TGTGCCAGTAAGGAGTGGGGGCCGACTAATGAAAAACTGTTTTTT
CDR3aa: CASKEWGPTNEKLFF

v_gene: TRBV7-2
abundance: .
d_gene: .
j_gene: TRBJ2-2
CDR3nt: TGTGCCAGCAGCTTAAATCCGGTCAACACCGGGGAGCTGTTTTTT
CDR3aa: CASSLNPVNTGELFF

v_gene: TRBV30
abundance: .
d_gene: .
j_gene: TRBJ2-7
CDR3nt: TGTGCCTGGAGTGTGACCAGGTGGAACGGAGAGCAGTACTTC
CDR3aa: CAWSVTRWNGEQYF

v_gene: TRBV7-9
abundance: .
d_gene: .
j_gene: TRBJ1-4
CDR3nt: TGTGCCAGCAGCTTAGACGGGGTTGCTAATGAAAAACTGTTTTTT
CDR3aa: CASSLDGVANEKLFF

v_gene: TRBV29-1
abundance: .
d_gene: TRBD1
j_gene: TRBJ1-6
CDR3nt: TGCAGCGTGTCGGACAGGGCTAATTCACCCCTCCACTTT
CDR3aa: CSVSDRANSPLHF

v_gene: TRBV29-1
abundance: .
d_gene: TRBD1
j_gene: TRBJ2-2
CDR3nt: TGCAGCTTTTGGGACAGGGGAAACACCGGGGAGCTGTTTTTT
CDR3aa: CSFWDRGNTGELFF

v_gene: TRBV6-5
abundance: .
d_gene: TRBD1
j_gene: TRBJ1-6
CDR3nt: TGTGCCAGCCGGGGACAGAATAATTCACCCCTCCACTTT
CDR3aa: CASRGQNNSPLHF

v_gene: TRBV11-2
abundance: .
d_gene: .
j_gene: TRBJ1-1
CDR3nt: TGTGCCAGCAGCTTCTACAGGAACACTGAAGCTTTCTTT
CDR3aa: CASSFYRNTEAFF

v_gene: TRBV7-9
abundance: .
d_gene: TRBD1
j_gene: TRBJ1-6
CDR3nt: TGTGCCAGCAGCTTAGCAGGGGGCCGGGGTAATTCACCCCTCCACTTT
CDR3aa: CASSLAGGRGNSPLHF

v_gene: TRBV9
abundance: once
d_gene: TRBD2
j_gene: TRBJ2-1
CDR3nt: TGTGCCAGCAGCTCCCCCCGAGGGGGACTAGCGCTAAATGAGCAGTTCTTC
CDR3aa: CASSSPRGGLALNEQFF

v_gene: TRBV28
abundance: .
d_gene: .
j_gene: TRBJ1-5
CDR3nt: TGTGCCAGCACCATCGGACAGACATATCAGCCCCAGCATTTT
CDR3aa: CASTIGQTYQPQHF

v_gene: TRBV28
abundance: .
d_gene: TRBD1
j_gene: TRBJ2-3
CDR3nt: TGTGCCAGCAGTCTACAGGGGGCCGGGTCAGATACGCAGTATTTT
CDR3aa: CASSLQGAGSDTQYF